This T cell receptor (beta chain) was recovered during a study of PD-1 blockade in classical Hodgkin lymphoma. Whole-study findings and limits: Newly diagnosed patients were reported to exhibit reduced baseline TCR diversity relative to healthy donors.

V dropped 4 bases and J dropped 4 bases, with 19 bases sitting between them. This CDR3 is built from 16 residues. Germline V lookup: CDR1 KGHSH, CDR2 LQKENI. This clone is classed as medium-sized. No antigen is known for it. This sample's time point: cycle 4 day 1 (C4D1), after 6 weeks of nivolumab. All patients experienced relapse after autologous stem cell transplantation, and brentuximab vedotin exposure was variable. Best responses fell into complete response, partial response or progressive disease. The repertoire was sequenced with immunoSEQ multiplex PCR; TCRdb's copy has only in-frame clones and lacks some. The repertoire includes some 93,000 clones, 75% to 85% of them detected once, and 15% to 20% sits in the top ten.

This chain uses TRBV18 with TRBJ2-5, with D uncertain. The sample consisted of peripheral blood mononuclear cells (PBMCs), taken before the fourth cycle of nivolumab. The sequence was obtained from a human donor with classical Hodgkin lymphoma. The CDR3 loop reads CASSLNLWSPPETQYF. In DNA form, the CDR3 reads TGTGCCAGCTCACTTAACCTTTGGTCCCCCCCAGAGACCCAGTACTTC.